These 11 T cell receptor beta chains originate from one sample sequenced in a study of T cells after yellow fever vaccination. One entry per CDR3 protein results from TCRdb running MiXCR on the 5' RACE reads. The sample lists 150,000 to 200,000 distinct CDR3 sequences; 6% to 7.5% were seen once. The specimen comprised CD4+ T cells sorted from PBMCs, sampled 5 to 6 days after the first yellow fever vaccination. Receptor source: a man aged 18 to 30 who received the YFV17D yellow fever vaccine.

This clonotype was recorded many times. The chain combines TRBV11-3 with TRBJ2-3; D unresolved. This CDR3 contains 13 residues. Per germline, CDR1 SGHNT and CDR2 YENEEA. V was pared by 1 base and J by 4 bases, with 6 bases between. In DNA, the CDR3 is TGTGCCAGCAGCTTAGGGACGGCAGATACGCAGTATTTT. Translation gives CASSLGTADTQYF. The whole variable domain, remainder taken from reference TRBV11-3 and TRBJ2-3, is EAGVVQSPRYKIIEKKQPVAFWCNPISGHNTLYWYLQNLGQGPELLIRYENEEAVDDSQLPKDRFSAERLKGVDSTLKIQPAELGDSAVYLCASSLGTADTQYFGPGTRLTVL.

This clonotype came up many times. The rearrangement links TRBV6-5 to TRBJ2-2; D is undetermined. V was clipped by 2 bases and J by 0 bases, with 7 bases between them. Germline CDR1 is MNHEY and CDR2 is SVGAGI. The CDR3 is 15 amino acids. The CDR3 nucleotides read TGTGCCAGCAGTTACAGGCAGACGAACACCGGGGAGCTGTTTTTT. Protein product: CASSYRQTNTGELFF.

This clonotype appeared a few times. The chain carries TRBV12-3 or TRBV12-4 and TRBJ1-2, with D unresolved. The length of the CDR3 is 12 residues. V was clipped by 4 bases and J by 8 bases, with 11 bases between them. The CDR3 reads CASSWSGNGYTF. The CDR3 nucleotides are TGTGCCAGCAGTTGGTCCGGGAACGGCTACACCTTC.

The V and J genes are TRBV12-3 or TRBV12-4 and TRBJ1-3; no clear D gene. Trimming cost V 3 bases and J 8 bases, with 8 bases left between them. The CDR3 is made up of 12 amino acids. CDR3 sequence (DNA): TGTGCCAGCAGTTTCATAGTGGACACCATATATTTT. Its translation: CASSFIVDTIYF.

This clonotype was seen a handful of times. The CDR3 DNA follows: TGTGCCAGCACTACCGGGTTGGGCTCTGGAAACACCATATATTTT. Translating gives CASTTGLGSGNTIYF. The chain is built from TRBV28 and TRBJ1-3; no clear D. V was pared by 7 bases and J by 0 bases, with 13 bases between. This CDR3 has 15 amino acids. Germline-derived CDR1 and CDR2 are MDHEN and SYDVKM. Complete variable domain (other parts from reference TRBV28 and TRBJ1-3): DVKVTQSSRYLVKRTGEKVFLECVQDMDHENMFWYRQDPGLGLRLIYFSYDVKMKEKGDIPEGYSVSREKKERFSLILESASTNQTSMYLCASTTGLGSGNTIYFGEGSWLTVV.

Many counts were recorded for this clonotype. This chain joins TRBV5-6 and TRBJ2-1; 11 bases are a match to TRBD2. Germline CDR1 SGHDT, CDR2 YYEEEE. Unmatched junction bases numbered 5, after V lost 0 bases and J lost 12 bases. CDR3 length: 14 residues. CDR3 bases: TGTGCCAGCAGCTTGGCCCTACTAGCGGGGGTGCAGTTCTTC. It translates to CASSLALLAGVQFF.

This clonotype was detected many times. The V gene is TRBV5-1, the J gene TRBJ2-6, with a tentative D call TRBD2 (5 bases). This CDR3 spans 14 amino acids. Germline CDR1 SGHRS, CDR2 YFSETQ. Deletions cut 4 bases from V and 0 bases from J, with 5 bases between. The CDR3 region is CASSGSSGANVLTF. CDR3 sequence (DNA): TGCGCCAGCAGCGGGAGCTCTGGGGCCAACGTCCTGACTTTC.

This clonotype appeared a few times. Possible read error: a much larger clone is one base away. V usage is TRBV7-2 and J usage is TRBJ2-1, with TRBD1 identical over 7 bases. Germline CDR1 and CDR2: SGHTA and FQGNSA. J gave up 15 bases and V 5 bases, and 10 bases lay outside the gene matches. The CDR3 runs 12 residues. CDR3 nucleotides: TGTGCCAGCAGCCGGGACAGTGCAGAACTGTTCTTC. Its translation is CASSRDSAELFF.

This clonotype was detected only once. A much larger clone sits a single nucleotide away, making a read error possible. V and J are TRBV7-3 and TRBJ2-1; no reliable D call. The CDR3 contains 13 residues. Germline V CDR1 and CDR2: SGHTA, FQGTGA. V was clipped by 3 bases and J by 7 bases, with 10 bases between them. As DNA, the CDR3 is TGTGCCAGCAGCTTGGGGTGTCAGAATGAGCAGTTCTTC. It translates to CASSLGCQNEQFF.

This clonotype showed up just a few times. This sequence joins TRBV6-5 and TRBJ2-5, with D unclear. Trimming shortened V by 0 bases and J by 1 base, and 6 bases separated the two germline ends. CDR3 length: 14 amino acids. CDR1 MNHEY and CDR2 SVGAGI come from the germline V gene. CDR3 nucleotides: TGTGCCAGCAGTTACTCGGGCCCCCAAGAGACCCAGTACTTC. Protein sequence: CASSYSGPQETQYF.

This clonotype turned up a few times. V usage is TRBV5-4 and J usage is TRBJ2-7; 7 positions match TRBD1. With 5 bases clipped from V and 1 base from J, the junction kept 3 bases outside the gene matches. Germline loops: CDR1 SGHNT, CDR2 YYREEE (reference sequence). This CDR3 has 13 residues. The CDR3 loop reads CASSQGQSYEQYV. CDR3 DNA sequence: TGTGCCAGCAGTCAGGGACAGTCCTACGAGCAGTACGTC.